This T cell receptor (beta chain) was obtained from a study of read filtering for tumor transcriptome and immune sequencing. Study as a whole: Revised staging placed eight or nine patients in R-ISS I, 15 to 20 in II, 7 in III.

This library used approximately 390 ng RNA and molecular barcoded adaptors spanning alpha/delta and beta/gamma chains. One entry per CDR3 protein, called by TCRdb with MiXCR from the reads. The sample has 30,000 to 45,000 distinct CDR3 sequences, approximately 15% seen once. This clonotype has ten or more counts. The CDR3 consists of 15 residues. Deletions cut 6 bases from V and 2 bases from J, with 14 bases between. The germline V gene encodes CDR1 MNHEY and CDR2 SVGAGI. This TCR came from a donor at least 40 years old with multiple myeloma. This rearrangement joins TRBV6-5 to TRBJ1-5, with a tentative D call TRBD1 (5 bases). Sequenced input: a population of CD138-negative cells sorted from bone marrow. The CDR3 DNA reads TGTGCCAGCAGCATGACAGCATCGGGCAATCAGCCCCAGCATTTT. This gives the protein CASSMTASGNQPQHF.